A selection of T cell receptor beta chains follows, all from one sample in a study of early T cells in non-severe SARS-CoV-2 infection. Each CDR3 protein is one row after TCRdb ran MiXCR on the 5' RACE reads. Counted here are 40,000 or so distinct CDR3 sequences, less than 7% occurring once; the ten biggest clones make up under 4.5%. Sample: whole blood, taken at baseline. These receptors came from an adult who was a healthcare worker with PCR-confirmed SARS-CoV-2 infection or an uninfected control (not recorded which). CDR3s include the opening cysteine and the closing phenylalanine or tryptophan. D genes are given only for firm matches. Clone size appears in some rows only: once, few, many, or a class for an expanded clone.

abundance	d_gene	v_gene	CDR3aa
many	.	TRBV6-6	CAGAASGANVLTF
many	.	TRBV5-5	CASSGQPSSYNEQFF
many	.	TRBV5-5	CASSLLAGDMNTEAFF
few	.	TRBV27	CASRGSTGQGSGYTF
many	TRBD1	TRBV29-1	CSVVGQGATYEQYF
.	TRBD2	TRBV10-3	CAIRLGGGTDTQYF
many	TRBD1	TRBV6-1	CASTRDRANGNQPQHF
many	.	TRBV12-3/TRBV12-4	CASSASERGWQPQHF
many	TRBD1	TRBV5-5	CASSFRGQNNQPQHF
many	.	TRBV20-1	CSARDSGTTGELFF
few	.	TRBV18	CASSPSHLTSEQFF
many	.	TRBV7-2	CASSLGYSLTDTQYF
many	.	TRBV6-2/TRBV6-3	CASSYSGLKANYGYTF
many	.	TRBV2	CASRKQASSYNEQFF
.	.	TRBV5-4	CASSSGPSSYTF
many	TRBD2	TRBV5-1	CATRKRGRSTGELFF
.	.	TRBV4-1	CASSQEGGASSYNEQFF
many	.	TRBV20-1	CSAPIAAFGTTQYF
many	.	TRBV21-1	CASSKSSPAAASTDTQYF
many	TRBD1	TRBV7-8	CASSSGTGSYNEQFF
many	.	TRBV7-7	CATTPFAGGANSYGYTF
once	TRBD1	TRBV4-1	CASRTGGLGPEAFF
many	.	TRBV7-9	CASNQGGGSSDNEQFF
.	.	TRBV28	CANSLNEQYF
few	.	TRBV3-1	CASSPIDQPQHF
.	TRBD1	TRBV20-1	CSARTGGNLYEQYF
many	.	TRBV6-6	CASSYWEIGQGLSYNEQFF
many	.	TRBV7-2	CASSYRGLNTGELFF